The 32 T cell receptor beta chains presented below share a single source sample, sequenced in a study of blood T cell repertoires in COVID-19. TCRdb's copy holds only in-frame clones and misses some; the assay was immunoSEQ multiplex PCR. The data show around 77,000 clones, under 95% seen once. Sequenced: peripheral blood. The receptors come from a woman of 80 years or more with active or convalescent COVID-19.

This clone was seen only a few times. Written as DNA, the CDR3 is TGTGCCAGCAGTTACTGGGGGGTAGGCCACGAGCAGTACTTC. Translation gives CASSYWGVGHEQYF. V usage is TRBV6-2 or TRBV6-3 and J usage is TRBJ2-7; a weak D match, TRBD2 (6 bases). With 1 base removed from V and 5 bases from J, the gap between germline ends came to 12 bases. CDR1 MNHEY and CDR2 SVGEGT come from the germline V gene. This CDR3 contains 14 residues.

This clone was seen only a few times. The chain employs TRBV20-1 and TRBJ1-6; D is unresolved. Trimming shortened V by 6 bases and J by 0 bases, and 12 bases separated the two germline ends. In germline, CDR1 is DFQATT, CDR2 SNEGSKA (reference sequence). The CDR3 has 15 residues. CDR3 loop: CSASPVSSYNSPLHF. The CDR3 DNA reads as TGCAGTGCCAGTCCGGTTAGCTCCTATAATTCACCCCTCCACTTT.

This sequence joins TRBV23-1 and TRBJ1-5; 8 positions match TRBD1. TRBV23-1 is an ORF; its function is uncertain. With V trimmed by 1 base and J by 2 bases, 16 bases remained unmatched. This CDR3 comprises 20 residues. CDR3 residues: CASSQFRLDRDTGGNQPQHF. CDR3 in DNA: TGCGCCAGCAGTCAATTCAGGCTGGACAGGGATACTGGAGGCAATCAGCCCCAGCATTTT.

The rearrangement joins TRBV5-1 to TRBJ2-5; weak D call: TRBD2 (6 bases). Trimming shortened V by 2 bases and J by 4 bases, and 12 bases separated the two germline ends. The CDR3 consists of 14 residues. Germline loops: CDR1 SGHRS, CDR2 YFSETQ. This chain's CDR3 is CASSLGGVGETQYF. For the CDR3, the DNA is TGCGCCAGCAGCTTAGGCGGGGTGGGAGAGACCCAGTACTTC.

The rearrangement joins TRBV7-2 to TRBJ1-2; weak D call: TRBD1 (6 bases). There are 13 residues in the CDR3. V was pared by 5 bases and J by 7 bases, with 14 bases between. Germline V gene lookup returns CDR1 SGHTA and CDR2 FQGNSA. CDR3 in DNA: TGTGCCAGCAGCCAGGACAGCGAGCGTGGCTACACCTTC. Translating it yields CASSQDSERGYTF. The full variable domain, rest sourced from reference TRBV7-2 and TRBJ1-2, is GAGVSQSPSNKVTEKGKDVELRCDPISGHTALYWYRQSLGQGLEFLIYFQGNSAPDKSGLPSDRFSAERTGGSVSTLTIQRTQQEDSAVYLCASSQDSERGYTFGSGTRLTVV.

The V and J genes are TRBV6-2 or TRBV6-3 and TRBJ1-5, with 12 bases identical to TRBD1. Germline V gives CDR1 MNHEY, CDR2 SVGEGT. The CDR3 covers 16 residues. V was pared by 0 bases and J by 7 bases, with 4 bases of the junction left unmatched. The CDR3 nucleotides are TGTGCCAGCAGTTACTCGGGGACAGGGGGCAGGCAGCCCCAGCATTTT. Protein: CASSYSGTGGRQPQHF.

V is TRBV5-1 and J is TRBJ2-2; possibly TRBD1 for D (5 bases). The CDR3 length is 15 residues. The V gene lost 3 bases and the J gene lost 4 bases, with 13 bases spanning the gap. Germline CDR1 SGHRS, CDR2 YFSETQ. CDR3 coding DNA: TGCGCCAGCAGCTACGCCCAGGGTTCCACCGGGGAGCTGTTTTTT. Its protein is CASSYAQGSTGELFF.

The chain links TRBV7-3 to TRBJ2-2; tentative D call: TRBD2 (5 bases). Trimming stripped 5 bases from V and 1 base from J, with 14 bases between. From germline, CDR1 is SGHTA and CDR2 FQGTGA. The CDR3 sequence is 16 residues long. The CDR3 protein is CASSHTRVLNTGELFF. The CDR3 DNA is TGTGCCAGCAGCCACACTAGGGTTTTGAACACCGGGGAGCTGTTTTTT.

This rearrangement joins TRBV28 to TRBJ2-7; TRBD1 matches at 7 bases. In germline, CDR1 is MDHEN, CDR2 SYDVKM. This CDR3 has 13 amino acids. Germline trimming cut 4 bases from V and 4 bases from J; bases unmatched to any gene: 4. The DNA of the CDR3 is TGTGCCAGCAGTTCGACAGGGATGTACGAGCAGTACTTC. This gives the protein CASSSTGMYEQYF.

The gene calls are TRBV13 and TRBJ2-7; possibly TRBD1 for D (6 bases). The CDR3 spans 13 residues. V was pared by 6 bases and J by 5 bases, with 14 bases between. CDR1 is PRHDT, CDR2 FYEKMQ, per germline (reference sequence). The CDR3 loop is CASRIQGYHEQYF. DNA for the CDR3: TGTGCCAGCAGGATTCAGGGGTACCACGAGCAGTACTTC.

This chain uses TRBV4-1 with TRBJ1-3; unclear D gene. The V gene's germline CDR1 is MGHRA and CDR2 YSYEKL. The CDR3 has 12 residues. V lost 4 bases and J lost 8, with 9 bases in between. CDR3 region: CASSRSVDTIYF. The CDR3 nucleotides are TGCGCCAGCAGCCGGTCGGTTGACACCATATATTTT.

The chain links TRBV2 to TRBJ1-4; 7 bases agree with TRBD1. Germline lookup yields CDR1 SNHLY and CDR2 FYNNEI. After removal of 1 base from V and 3 bases from J, the junction contained 5 bases not matched to a gene. The CDR3 contains 16 residues. The CDR3 DNA is TGTGCCAGCAGTGAAGAAACAGGGGTGGCTAATGAAAAACTGTTTTTT. Protein: CASSEETGVANEKLFF.

V gene TRBV28 combines with J gene TRBJ2-7; possible D gene TRBD1, 7 bases. The V gene's germline CDR1 is MDHEN and CDR2 SYDVKM. V was pared by 4 bases and J by 5 bases, with 15 bases between. The CDR3 is 14 residues long. CDR3 sequence: CASSWDRLGNEQYF. For the CDR3, the DNA is TGTGCCAGCAGTTGGGACAGACTAGGCAACGAGCAGTACTTC.

The chain links TRBV7-3 to TRBJ1-1, with D tentatively TRBD1 (6 bases). Per the germline V gene, CDR1 is SGHTA and CDR2 is FQGTGA. CDR3 length equals 13 residues. V lost 5 bases and J lost 7, with 14 bases in between. The CDR3 region has the DNA TGTGCCAGCAGCCGCACAGGGTTGGGTGAAGCTTTCTTT. Its protein product is CASSRTGLGEAFF. The full variable domain, with the rest looked up from reference TRBV7-3 and TRBJ1-1, is GAGVSQTPSNKVTEKGKYVELRCDPISGHTALYWYRQSLGQGPEFLIYFQGTGAADDSGLPNDRFFAVRPEGSVSTLKIQRTERGDSAVYLCASSRTGLGEAFFGQGTRLTVV.

This clone occurred once. The V call is TRBV7-2, the J call TRBJ1-1; 8 nucleotides agree with TRBD1. CDR1 and CDR2 (germline): SGHTA, FQGNSA. Germline trimming cut 4 bases from V and 4 bases from J; bases unmatched to any gene: 5. The CDR3 runs to 14 residues. CDR3 protein: CASSWTGSITEAFF. CDR3 DNA: TGTGCCAGCAGCTGGACAGGGTCGATCACTGAAGCTTTCTTT. The full variable domain, its missing parts supplied by reference TRBV7-2 and TRBJ1-1, is GAGVSQSPSNKVTEKGKDVELRCDPISGHTALYWYRQSLGQGLEFLIYFQGNSAPDKSGLPSDRFSAERTGGSVSTLTIQRTQQEDSAVYLCASSWTGSITEAFFGQGTRLTVV.

The chain combines TRBV7-9 with TRBJ1-1; D is unresolved. V gave up 5 bases and J gave up 6 bases, with 16 bases separating them. The length of the CDR3 is 14 residues. CDR1 and CDR2 from the germline V gene are SEHNR and FQNEAQ (reference sequence). Here the CDR3 DNA reads TGTGCCAGCAGCCCCACACGGGAGATCGCTGAAGCTTTCTTT. Its protein is CASSPTREIAEAFF.

The rearrangement joins TRBV4-1 to TRBJ2-1, with D tentatively TRBD2 (5 bases). From germline, CDR1 is MGHRA and CDR2 YSYEKL. Trimming removed 3 bases from V and 4 bases from J, with 16 bases in between. CDR3 length equals 16 residues. CDR3 loop: CASSQGFRSGYNEQFF. The CDR3 nucleotides read TGCGCCAGCAGCCAGGGGTTTAGGTCGGGGTACAATGAGCAGTTCTTC.

The V call is TRBV3-1 (or the pseudogene TRBV3-2), the J call TRBJ1-1, with TRBD1 as a possible D gene (5 bases). CDR1 LGHDT and CDR2 YNNKEL come from the germline V gene (reference sequence). This CDR3 has 16 residues. V lost 0 bases, J lost 1 base, and 12 bases lay in between. This CDR3 is CASSQEGARANTEAFF. CDR3 nucleotides: TGTGCCAGCAGCCAAGAAGGCGCCAGGGCGAACACTGAAGCTTTCTTT.

The chain joins TRBV7-2 to TRBJ1-5; no firm D call. The CDR3 spans 14 residues. The germline V gene has CDR1 SGHTA and CDR2 FQGNSA. V gave up 1 base and J gave up 2 bases, with 6 bases separating them. The CDR3 reads CASSLGGGNQPQHF. In DNA form, the CDR3 reads TGTGCCAGCAGCTTAGGTGGAGGCAATCAGCCCCAGCATTTT.

The chain couples TRBV15 to TRBJ1-3, with D possibly being TRBD1 (6 bases). V was shortened by 5 bases and J by 2 bases, with 22 bases between the two germline ends. The CDR3 length is 18 residues. Germline assignment: CDR1 LNHNV and CDR2 YYDKDF (reference sequence). The CDR3 reads CATSPRLYRVFAGNTIYF. In nucleotides, the CDR3 is TGTGCCACCAGCCCCCGACTTTACAGGGTATTTGCTGGAAACACCATATATTTT.

J is TRBJ2-5 and V is TRBV28, with 7 bases aligning to TRBD2. Germline V lookup: CDR1 MDHEN, CDR2 SYDVKM. V dropped 5 bases and J dropped 4; count of bases not matched to a gene: 13. The CDR3 is made up of 16 amino acids. In DNA form, the CDR3 reads TGTGCCAGCAGTCCGTCCCGGGACTACCCCCCAGAGACCCAGTACTTC. Residues: CASSPSRDYPPETQYF.

This chain joins TRBV2 and TRBJ1-1; 7 bases line up with TRBD1. Germline V gene data show CDR1 as SNHLY and CDR2 as FYNNEI. The junction had 7 bases not matched to a gene; V was cut back by 6 bases and J by 3 bases. The CDR3 spans 14 residues. As DNA, the CDR3 is TGTGCCAGCAGCACGGACAGGTTCGACACTGAAGCTTTCTTT. Translated, it gives CASSTDRFDTEAFF.

This clone appeared a single time. V usage is TRBV28 and J usage is TRBJ1-6, with 8 bases matching TRBD1. With V trimmed by 6 bases and J by 13 bases, 8 bases remained unmatched. Looked up from germline, CDR1 is MDHEN and CDR2 is SYDVKM. The CDR3 sequence is 13 residues long. The CDR3 reads CASRPDRASPLHF. The DNA for the CDR3 is TGTGCCAGCAGGCCGGACAGGGCGTCTCCCCTCCACTTT.

This chain uses TRBV27 with TRBJ1-1, with TRBD1 as a possible D gene (6 bases). The CDR3 contains 13 residues. V was trimmed by 6 bases and J by 6 bases, leaving 14 bases between them. In germline, CDR1 is MNHEY, CDR2 SMNVEV (reference sequence). The CDR3 DNA reads as TGTGCCAGCAGGCTGTCAGGGGAGTCTGAAGCTTTCTTT. This encodes CASRLSGESEAFF.

The chain couples TRBV19 to TRBJ2-6; possibly TRBD1 for D (5 bases). CDR3 length equals 16 residues. V was clipped by 5 bases and J by 0 bases, with 11 bases between them. Germline V gives CDR1 LNHDA, CDR2 SQIVND (reference sequence). In DNA, the CDR3 is TGTGCCAGTAGTGGGGCAACGTACTCTGGGGCCAACGTCCTGACTTTC. Amino acids: CASSGATYSGANVLTF. The variable domain in full, completed from reference TRBV19 and TRBJ2-6, reads DGGITQSPKYLFRKEGQNVTLSCEQNLNHDAMYWYRQDPGQGLRLIYYSQIVNDFQKGDIAEGYSVSREKKESFPLTVTSAQKNPTAFYLCASSGATYSGANVLTFGAGSRLTVL.

The rearrangement joins TRBV7-9 to TRBJ2-1; TRBD1 might be the D (6 bases). Trimming pared 4 bases from V and 2 bases from J, leaving 18 bases between. There are 17 residues in the CDR3. Germline V CDR1 and CDR2: SEHNR, FQNEAQ (reference sequence). This chain's CDR3 is CASSSLDKGEPYNEQFF. The CDR3 DNA sequence: TGTGCCAGCAGCTCCTTAGATAAGGGGGAACCCTACAATGAGCAGTTCTTC.

The gene calls are TRBV6-1 and TRBJ1-1; D might be TRBD1 (6 bases). V was shortened by 3 bases and J by 5 bases, with 13 bases between the two germline ends. Per germline, CDR1 MNHNS and CDR2 SASEGT. This CDR3 has 14 amino acids. CDR3 protein: CASSEAGEWTEAFF. The CDR3 DNA follows: TGTGCCAGCAGTGAGGCAGGGGAATGGACTGAAGCTTTCTTT.

The chain links TRBV19 to TRBJ1-6; tentative D call: TRBD1 (5 bases). CDR3 size: 14 residues. Germline loops: CDR1 LNHDA, CDR2 SQIVND (reference sequence). V lost 5 bases to trimming and J lost 7 bases, with 12 bases between them. In DNA, the CDR3 is TGTGCCAGTAGTTCCCAGGGATGGAATTCACCCCTCCACTTT. It yields the protein CASSSQGWNSPLHF.

V gene TRBV4-1 combines with J gene TRBJ1-6, with D possibly being TRBD1 (5 bases). V was shortened by 0 bases and J by 3 bases, with 15 bases between the two germline ends. CDR1 is MGHRA and CDR2 is YSYEKL in the germline V gene. The CDR3 consists of 18 residues. Written as DNA, the CDR3 is TGCGCCAGCAGCCAAGATAAGGAGGGACGGGTCTATAATTCACCCCTCCACTTT. Translating it yields CASSQDKEGRVYNSPLHF.

The gene calls are TRBV1 and TRBJ2-1; the table's TRBD2 call for D was not verified on the DNA. TRBV1 is an annotated pseudogene. This CDR3 is built from 21 residues. The DNA for the CDR3 is TGCACCAGCAGCCAAGATCCCCGACTAGCGGGGGGGCAATGGGGACACAATGAGCAGTTCTTC. Its translation: CTSSQDPRLAGGQWGHNEQFF.

The genes are TRBV5-4 and TRBJ2-5; the D gene is possibly TRBD1 (7 bases). The germline CDR1 and CDR2 sequences are SGHNT and YYREEE (reference sequence). The V end was cut by 0 bases, the J end by 1 base, with 13 bases between. The CDR3 runs to 16 residues. The CDR3 region has the DNA TGTGCCAGCAGCTTGGATTACAGGGGAGGCCAAGAGACCCAGTACTTC. This gives the protein CASSLDYRGGQETQYF.

This chain uses TRBV5-4 with TRBJ1-1; 11 nucleotides line up with TRBD1. Germline assignment: CDR1 SGHNT and CDR2 YYREEE (reference sequence). The V segment lost 9 bases and the J segment 2 bases; nucleotides outside the gene matches: 9. The CDR3 runs 15 residues. CDR3: CAMGTGGRRNTEAFF. The DNA for the CDR3 is TGTGCCATGGGGACAGGGGGGCGAAGAAACACTGAAGCTTTCTTT.